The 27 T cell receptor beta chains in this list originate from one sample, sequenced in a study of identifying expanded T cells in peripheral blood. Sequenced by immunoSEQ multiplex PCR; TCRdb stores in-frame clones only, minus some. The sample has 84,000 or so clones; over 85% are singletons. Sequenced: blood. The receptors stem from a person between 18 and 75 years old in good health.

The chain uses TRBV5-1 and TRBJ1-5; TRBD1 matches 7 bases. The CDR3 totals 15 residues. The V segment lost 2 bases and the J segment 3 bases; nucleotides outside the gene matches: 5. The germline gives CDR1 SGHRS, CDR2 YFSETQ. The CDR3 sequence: CASSFDGTDNQPQHF. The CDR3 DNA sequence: TGCGCCAGCAGCTTCGACGGGACAGACAATCAGCCCCAGCATTTT. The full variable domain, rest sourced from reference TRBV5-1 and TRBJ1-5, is KAGVTQTPRYLIKTRGQQVTLSCSPISGHRSVSWYQQTPGQGLQFLFEYFSETQRNKGNFPGRFSGRQFSNSRSEMNVSTLELGDSALYLCASSFDGTDNQPQHFGDGTRLSIL.

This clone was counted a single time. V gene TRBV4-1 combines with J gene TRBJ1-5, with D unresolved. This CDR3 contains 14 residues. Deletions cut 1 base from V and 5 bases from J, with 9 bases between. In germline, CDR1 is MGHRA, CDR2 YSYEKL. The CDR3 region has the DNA TGCGCCAGCAGCCAAGTACAGCTAGATCAGCCCCAGCATTTT. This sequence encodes CASSQVQLDQPQHF.

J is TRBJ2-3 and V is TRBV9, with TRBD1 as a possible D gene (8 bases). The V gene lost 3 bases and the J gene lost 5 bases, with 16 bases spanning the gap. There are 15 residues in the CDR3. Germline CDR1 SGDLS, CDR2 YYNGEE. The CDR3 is CASSADRGGGDTQYF. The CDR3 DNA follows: TGTGCCAGCAGCGCCGACAGGGGAGGGGGAGATACGCAGTATTTT. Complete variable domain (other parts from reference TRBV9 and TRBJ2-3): DSGVTQTPKHLITATGQRVTLRCSPRSGDLSVYWYQQSLDQGLQFLIQYYNGEERAKGNILERFSAQQFPDLHSELNLSSLELGDSALYFCASSADRGGGDTQYFGPGTRLTVL.

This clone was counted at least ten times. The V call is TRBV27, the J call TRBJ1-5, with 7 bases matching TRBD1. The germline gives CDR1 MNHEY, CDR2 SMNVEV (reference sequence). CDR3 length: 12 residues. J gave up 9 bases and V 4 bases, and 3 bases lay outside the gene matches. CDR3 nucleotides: TGTGCCAGCAGTTCACAGGGGCGGCCCCAGCATTTT. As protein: CASSSQGRPQHF.

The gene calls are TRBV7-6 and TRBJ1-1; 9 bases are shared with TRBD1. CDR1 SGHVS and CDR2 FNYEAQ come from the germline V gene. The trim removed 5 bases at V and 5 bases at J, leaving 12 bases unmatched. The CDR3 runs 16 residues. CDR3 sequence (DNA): TGTGCCAGCAGCGACCCGGGACAGGGAGGAGGAACTGAAGCTTTCTTT. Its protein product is CASSDPGQGGGTEAFF.

As DNA, the CDR3 is TGTGCCAGCAGCTTGGGCCTAGGCGCAGGGGGCAAAAATGAGCAGTTCTTC. It codes for CASSLGLGAGGKNEQFF. This chain uses TRBV5-4 with TRBJ2-1; TRBD1 aligns across 8 bases. This CDR3 is built from 17 residues. V lost 0 bases, J lost 7 bases, and 12 bases stayed unmatched. CDR1 is SGHNT, CDR2 YYREEE, per germline (reference sequence).

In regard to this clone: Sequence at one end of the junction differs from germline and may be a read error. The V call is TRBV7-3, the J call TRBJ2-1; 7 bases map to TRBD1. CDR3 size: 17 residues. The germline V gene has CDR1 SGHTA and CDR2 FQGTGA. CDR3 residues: CASSVTGVGGSYNEQFF. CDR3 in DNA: TGTGCCAGCAGCGTAACAGGGGTAGGGGGCTCCTACAATGAGCAGTTCTTC.

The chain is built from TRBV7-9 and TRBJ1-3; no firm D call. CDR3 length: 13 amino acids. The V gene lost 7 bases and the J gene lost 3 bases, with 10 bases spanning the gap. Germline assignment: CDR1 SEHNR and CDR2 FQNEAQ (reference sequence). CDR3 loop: CASTSDGGNTIYF. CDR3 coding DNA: TGTGCCAGCACATCAGACGGTGGAAACACCATATATTTT.

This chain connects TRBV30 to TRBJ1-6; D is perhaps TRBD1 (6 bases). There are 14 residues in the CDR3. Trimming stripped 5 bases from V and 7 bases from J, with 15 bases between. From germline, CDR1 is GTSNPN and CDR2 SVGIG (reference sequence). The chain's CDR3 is CAWGEAGVNSPLHF. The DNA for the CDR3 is TGTGCCTGGGGTGAGGCAGGGGTGAATTCACCCCTCCACTTT.

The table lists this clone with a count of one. The CDR3, as DNA: TGTGCCAGCAGCTTCCCGACAGCGGAACTGTCCACCGGGGAGCTGTTTTTT. Amino acid sequence: CASSFPTAELSTGELFF. The rearrangement links TRBV7-9 to TRBJ2-2; D may be TRBD1 or TRBD2 (5 bases each). V was trimmed by 3 bases and J by 4 bases, leaving 18 bases between them. This CDR3 contains 17 residues. CDR1 is SEHNR and CDR2 is FQNEAQ in the germline V gene (reference sequence).

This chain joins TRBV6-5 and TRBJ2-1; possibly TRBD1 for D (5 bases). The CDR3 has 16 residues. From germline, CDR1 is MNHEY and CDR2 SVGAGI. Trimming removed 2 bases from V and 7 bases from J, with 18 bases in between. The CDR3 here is CASSYMQGTLGNEQFF. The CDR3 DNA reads TGTGCCAGCAGTTACATGCAGGGCACCTTGGGGAATGAGCAGTTCTTC.

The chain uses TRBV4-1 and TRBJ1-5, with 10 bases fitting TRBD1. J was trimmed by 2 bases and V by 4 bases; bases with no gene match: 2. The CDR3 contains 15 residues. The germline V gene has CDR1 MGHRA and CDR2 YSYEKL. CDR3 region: CASSRGQGGNQPQHF. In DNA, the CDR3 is TGCGCCAGCAGCCGAGGACAGGGGGGCAATCAGCCCCAGCATTTT.

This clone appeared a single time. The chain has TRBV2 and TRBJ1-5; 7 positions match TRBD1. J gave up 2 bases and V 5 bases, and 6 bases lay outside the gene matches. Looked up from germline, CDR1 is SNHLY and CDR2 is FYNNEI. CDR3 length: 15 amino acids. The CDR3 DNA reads TGTGCCAGCAGTCCAGGGGGTGCTGGCAATCAGCCCCAGCATTTT. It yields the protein CASSPGGAGNQPQHF.

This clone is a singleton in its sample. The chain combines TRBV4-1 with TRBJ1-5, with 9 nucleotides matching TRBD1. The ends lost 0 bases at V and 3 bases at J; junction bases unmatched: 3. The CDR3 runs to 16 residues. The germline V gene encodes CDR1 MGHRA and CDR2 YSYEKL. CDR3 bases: TGCGCCAGCAGCCAAGATGGGACAGGGTACAATCAGCCCCAGCATTTT. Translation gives CASSQDGTGYNQPQHF.

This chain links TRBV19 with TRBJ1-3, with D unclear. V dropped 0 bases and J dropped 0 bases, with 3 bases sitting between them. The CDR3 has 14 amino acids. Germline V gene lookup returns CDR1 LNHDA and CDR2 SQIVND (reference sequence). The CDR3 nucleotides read TGTGCCAGTAGTATAGACTACTCTGGAAACACCATATATTTT. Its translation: CASSIDYSGNTIYF.

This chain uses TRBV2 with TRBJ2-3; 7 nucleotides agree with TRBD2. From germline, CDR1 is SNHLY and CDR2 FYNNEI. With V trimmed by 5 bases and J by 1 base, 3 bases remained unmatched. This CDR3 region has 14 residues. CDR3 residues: CASSRGEGTDTQYF. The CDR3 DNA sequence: TGTGCCAGCAGTCGGGGGGAGGGCACAGATACGCAGTATTTT.

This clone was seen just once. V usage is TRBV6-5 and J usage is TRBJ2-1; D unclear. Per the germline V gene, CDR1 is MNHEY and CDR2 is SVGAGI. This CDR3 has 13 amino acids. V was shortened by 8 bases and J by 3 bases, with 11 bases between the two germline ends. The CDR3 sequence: CASASGIYNEQFF. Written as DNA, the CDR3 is TGTGCCAGCGCCAGTGGGATCTACAATGAGCAGTTCTTC.

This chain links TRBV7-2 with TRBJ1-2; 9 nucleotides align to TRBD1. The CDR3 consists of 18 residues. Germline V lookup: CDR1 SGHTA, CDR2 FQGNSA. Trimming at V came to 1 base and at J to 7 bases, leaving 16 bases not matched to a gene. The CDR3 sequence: CASSLEGTGRPGPIGYTF. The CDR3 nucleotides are TGTGCCAGCAGCTTAGAGGGGACAGGGCGTCCTGGGCCTATTGGCTACACCTTC.

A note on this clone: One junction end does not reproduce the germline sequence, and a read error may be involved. The CDR3 protein is CATSGGQGDNPPLHF. The CDR3 DNA follows: TGTGCCACCAGCGGGGGACAGGGGGATAATCCACCCCTCCACTTT. V and J are TRBV15 and TRBJ1-6, with TRBD1 matching over 11 bases. This CDR3 comprises 15 residues. Germline CDR1 is LNHNV and CDR2 is YYDKDF (reference sequence).

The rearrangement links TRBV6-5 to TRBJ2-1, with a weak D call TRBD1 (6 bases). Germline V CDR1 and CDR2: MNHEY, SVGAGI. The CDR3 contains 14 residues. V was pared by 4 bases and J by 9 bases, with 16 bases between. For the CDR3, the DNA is TGTGCCAGCAGTTCGGTATACAGGGATGGTGAGCAGTTCTTC. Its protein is CASSSVYRDGEQFF.

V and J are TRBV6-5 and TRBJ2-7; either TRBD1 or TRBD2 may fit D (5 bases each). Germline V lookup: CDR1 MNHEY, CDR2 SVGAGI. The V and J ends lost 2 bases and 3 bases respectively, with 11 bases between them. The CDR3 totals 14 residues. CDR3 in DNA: TGTGCCAGCAGTTACAGGGGACGGCACTACGAGCAGTACTTC. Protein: CASSYRGRHYEQYF.

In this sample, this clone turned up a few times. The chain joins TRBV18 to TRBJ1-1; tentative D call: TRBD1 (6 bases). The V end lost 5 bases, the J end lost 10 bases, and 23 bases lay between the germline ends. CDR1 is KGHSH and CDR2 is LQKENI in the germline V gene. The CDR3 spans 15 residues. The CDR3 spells CASSVFPGQTLLAFF. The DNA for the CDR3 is TGTGCCAGCTCAGTTTTCCCCGGACAGACCCTTCTAGCTTTCTTT.

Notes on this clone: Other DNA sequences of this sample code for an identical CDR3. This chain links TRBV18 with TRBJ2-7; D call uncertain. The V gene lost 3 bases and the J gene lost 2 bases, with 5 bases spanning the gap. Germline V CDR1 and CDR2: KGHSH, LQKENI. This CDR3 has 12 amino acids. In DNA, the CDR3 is TGTGCCAGCTCACCGTCCACCTACGAGCAGTACTTC. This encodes CASSPSTYEQYF.

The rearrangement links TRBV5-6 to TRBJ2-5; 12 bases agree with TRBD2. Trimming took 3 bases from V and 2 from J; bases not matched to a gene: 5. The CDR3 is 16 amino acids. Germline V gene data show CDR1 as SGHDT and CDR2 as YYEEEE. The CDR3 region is CASSSPGTSGQETQYF. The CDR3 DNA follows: TGTGCCAGCAGCTCGCCCGGGACTAGCGGGCAAGAGACCCAGTACTTC. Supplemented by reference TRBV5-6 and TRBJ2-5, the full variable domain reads DAGVTQSPTHLIKTRGQQVTLRCSPKSGHDTVSWYQQALGQGPQFIFQYYEEEERQRGNFPDRFSGHQFPNYSSELNVNALLLGDSALYLCASSSPGTSGQETQYFGPGTRLLVL.

DNA of the CDR3: TGTGCCAGCAGCGTAGGAGTGGGACAGACCTACGAGCAGTACTTC. The encoded protein is CASSVGVGQTYEQYF. The rearrangement uses TRBV9 and TRBJ2-7, with 7 bases aligning to TRBD1. The CDR3 is 15 amino acids. Germline-derived CDR1 and CDR2 are SGDLS and YYNGEE. Unmatched junction bases numbered 5, after V lost 0 bases and J lost 2 bases. The variable domain in full, with the rest retrieved from reference TRBV9 and TRBJ2-7, is DSGVTQTPKHLITATGQRVTLRCSPRSGDLSVYWYQQSLDQGLQFLIQYYNGEERAKGNILERFSAQQFPDLHSELNLSSLELGDSALYFCASSVGVGQTYEQYFGPGTRLTVT.

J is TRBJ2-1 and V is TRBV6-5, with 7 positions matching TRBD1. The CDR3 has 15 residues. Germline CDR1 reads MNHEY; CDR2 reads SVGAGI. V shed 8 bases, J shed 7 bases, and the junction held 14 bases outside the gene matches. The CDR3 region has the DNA TGTGCCAGCGGACCGACAGGGAAAGGCAAGAATGAGCAGTTCTTC. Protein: CASGPTGKGKNEQFF.

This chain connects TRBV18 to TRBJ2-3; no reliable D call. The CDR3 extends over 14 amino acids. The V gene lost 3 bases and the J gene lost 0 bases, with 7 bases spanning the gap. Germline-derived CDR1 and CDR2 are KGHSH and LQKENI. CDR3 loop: CASSPLRSTDTQYF. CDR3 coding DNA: TGTGCCAGCTCACCCCTCAGGAGCACAGATACGCAGTATTTT.